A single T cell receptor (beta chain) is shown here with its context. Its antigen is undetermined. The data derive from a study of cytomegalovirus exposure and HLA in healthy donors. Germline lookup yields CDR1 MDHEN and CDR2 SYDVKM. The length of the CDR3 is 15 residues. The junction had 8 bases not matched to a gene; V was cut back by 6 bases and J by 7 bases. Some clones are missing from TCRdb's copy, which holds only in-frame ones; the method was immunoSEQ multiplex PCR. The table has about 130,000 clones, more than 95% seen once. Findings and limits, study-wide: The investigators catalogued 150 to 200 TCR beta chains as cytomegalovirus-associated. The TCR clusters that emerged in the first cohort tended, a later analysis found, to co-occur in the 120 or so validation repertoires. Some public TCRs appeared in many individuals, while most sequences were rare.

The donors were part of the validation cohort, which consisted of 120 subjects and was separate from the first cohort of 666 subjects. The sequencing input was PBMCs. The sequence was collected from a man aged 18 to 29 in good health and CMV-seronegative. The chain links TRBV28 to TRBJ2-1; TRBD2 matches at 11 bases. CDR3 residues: CASSLSGRAVNEQFF. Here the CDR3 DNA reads TGTGCCAGCAGCCTTAGCGGGAGGGCCGTTAATGAGCAGTTCTTC. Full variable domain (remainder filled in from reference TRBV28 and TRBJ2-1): DVKVTQSSRYLVKRTGEKVFLECVQDMDHENMFWYRQDPGLGLRLIYFSYDVKMKEKGDIPEGYSVSREKKERFSLILESASTNQTSMYLCASSLSGRAVNEQFFGPGTRLTVL.